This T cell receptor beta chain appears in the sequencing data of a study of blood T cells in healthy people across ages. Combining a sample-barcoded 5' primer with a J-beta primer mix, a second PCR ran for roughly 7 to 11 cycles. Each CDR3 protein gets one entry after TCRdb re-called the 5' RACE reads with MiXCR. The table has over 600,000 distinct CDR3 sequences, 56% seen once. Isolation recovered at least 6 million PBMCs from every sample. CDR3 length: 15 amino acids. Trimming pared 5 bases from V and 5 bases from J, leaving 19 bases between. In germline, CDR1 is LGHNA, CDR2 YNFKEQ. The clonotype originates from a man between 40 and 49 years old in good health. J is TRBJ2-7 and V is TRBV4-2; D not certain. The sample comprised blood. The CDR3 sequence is CASSYGRANVNEQYF. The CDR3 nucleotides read TGTGCCAGCAGCTACGGACGAGCGAATGTTAACGAGCAGTACTTC.